This TCR beta chain was recovered during a study of T-cell memory formation after mild COVID-19. Study-wide context: TCR clusters were mostly confined to one donor each. Study-level results: Later expanders leaned CD4+, whereas day 15 to 85 contracting clones were balanced CD4/CD8. Second-wave clones with a day 37 peak had unconfirmed SARS-CoV-2 specificity. There were some responding clones in pre-infection memory, which suggested that cross-reactive memory had joined.

Remarks on this clonotype: The antigen remains unidentified.

This CDR3 spans 16 amino acids. Per the germline V gene, CDR1 is SEHNR and CDR2 is FQNEAQ (reference sequence). V was pared by 1 base and J by 7 bases, with 6 bases of the junction left unmatched. TCRdb called the 5' RACE reads again in MiXCR, with one record for every CDR3 protein. The profile covers 350,000 to 450,000 distinct CDR3 sequences, with around 20% appearing a single time and roughly 8.4% taken by the ten largest. Specimen: PBMCs or a T cell subset sorted from them (not recorded which). This TCR was sampled from an adult woman who had mild COVID-19 (a few samples of this study predate the infection). Cell type and time point are not known. The rearrangement links TRBV7-9 to TRBJ2-7; 14 nucleotides match TRBD2. Here the CDR3 DNA reads TGTGCCAGCAGCTTAGGGACTAGCGGGAGGCCAGGGGAGCAGTACTTC. Its translation is CASSLGTSGRPGEQYF.